Listed here are 28 T cell receptor beta chains from one sample, sequenced in a study of T cell responses to AZD1222 COVID-19 vaccine. Libraries were prepared by immunoSEQ multiplex PCR; TCRdb keeps only in-frame clonotypes and omits some of them. The data hold about 94,000 clones, with 85% observed a single time. The sample here was peripheral blood, taken 28 days after the second AZD1222 dose. Source of these receptors: an adult who received the AZD1222 COVID-19 vaccine.

The V call is TRBV30, the J call TRBJ2-5; 11 positions agree with TRBD2. The CDR3 extends over 15 amino acids. Trimming cost V 3 bases and J 3 bases; bases outside gene matches: 6. The germline V gene encodes CDR1 GTSNPN and CDR2 SVGIG (reference sequence). The CDR3: CAWSDSGGVEETQYF. For the CDR3, the DNA is TGTGCCTGGAGCGATAGCGGGGGGGTTGAAGAGACCCAGTACTTC.

This chain links TRBV7-9 with TRBJ1-1; D not resolved. The germline V and J ends were trimmed by 4 bases and 1 base, with 7 bases remaining between them. Germline lookup yields CDR1 SEHNR and CDR2 FQNEAQ (reference sequence). The CDR3 has 13 amino acids. Here the CDR3 DNA reads TGTGCCAGCAGCTCGATGACGAACACTGAAGCTTTCTTT. This gives the protein CASSSMTNTEAFF.

The V gene is TRBV10-3, the J gene TRBJ1-2, with D perhaps matching TRBD1 (5 bases). Trimming took off 7 bases at V and 2 bases at J, with 11 bases between the two ends. CDR1 is ENHRY, CDR2 SYGVKD, per germline. This CDR3 comprises 13 residues. CDR3 in amino acids: CAIMIQENYGYTF. Here the CDR3 DNA reads TGTGCCATCATGATACAGGAAAACTATGGCTACACCTTC.

This sequence joins TRBV28 and TRBJ2-1; possible D gene TRBD2, 6 bases. Germline V CDR1 and CDR2: MDHEN, SYDVKM. V was trimmed by 2 bases and J by 9 bases, leaving 14 bases between them. This CDR3 has 14 amino acids. The CDR3 protein is CASSLGLTSGEQFF. CDR3 nucleotide sequence: TGTGCCAGCAGTTTAGGACTAACCTCCGGTGAGCAGTTCTTC.

The chain has TRBV6-5 and TRBJ2-5; the match to TRBD2 covers 9 bases. CDR1 and CDR2 from the germline V gene are MNHEY and SVGAGI. V was clipped by 6 bases and J by 4 bases; unmatched bases: 3. There are 13 residues in the CDR3. The CDR3 DNA reads TGTGCCAGCAGCCGGACTAGCGCAGAGACCCAGTACTTC. As protein: CASSRTSAETQYF.

The rearrangement joins TRBV7-2 to TRBJ2-7; D may be TRBD2 (6 bases). V was clipped by 0 bases and J by 0 bases, with 6 bases between them. Germline CDR1 and CDR2: SGHTA and FQGNSA. CDR3 length: 14 residues. CDR3 region: CASSLAGGSYEQYF. The CDR3 nucleotides read TGTGCCAGCAGCTTAGCGGGAGGCTCCTACGAGCAGTACTTC.

This clone appeared a few times. This rearrangement joins TRBV5-6 to TRBJ1-2, with D perhaps TRBD1 (6 bases). Germline V gene data show CDR1 as SGHDT and CDR2 as YYEEEE. The CDR3 sequence is 15 residues long. Trimming took off 4 bases at V and 7 bases at J, with 20 bases between the two ends. CDR3 in amino acids: CASSPTPGQRGGYTF. CDR3 DNA: TGTGCCAGCAGCCCCACACCGGGACAAAGAGGTGGCTACACCTTC.

This clone was found once. The chain couples TRBV19 to TRBJ2-3; maybe TRBD1 (5 bases). Trimming took off 4 bases at V and 8 bases at J, with 19 bases between the two ends. There are 15 residues in the CDR3. The germline gives CDR1 LNHDA, CDR2 SQIVND (reference sequence). The CDR3 sequence is CASSRLAADMGTQYF. The CDR3 nucleotides read TGTGCCAGTAGTAGGTTAGCTGCGGACATGGGTACGCAGTATTTT.

The chain carries TRBV7-2 and TRBJ2-3, with 7 bases lining up with TRBD1. This CDR3 has 14 residues. Germline loops: CDR1 SGHTA, CDR2 FQGNSA. The ends lost 5 bases at V and 4 bases at J; junction bases unmatched: 6. CDR3 DNA sequence: TGTGCCAGCAGCATAAGACAGGGTTCAGATACGCAGTATTTT. Its translation: CASSIRQGSDTQYF.

To note about this clone: This sample includes further DNA sequences coding for the same CDR3. This CDR3 is CASSLRGSNTGELFF. Here the CDR3 DNA reads TGCGCCAGCAGCTTGCGGGGGTCGAACACCGGGGAGCTGTTTTTT. The chain joins TRBV5-1 to TRBJ2-2; D possibly corresponds to TRBD2 (6 bases). In germline, CDR1 is SGHRS, CDR2 YFSETQ. CDR3 length equals 15 residues. V gave up 1 base and J gave up 0 bases, with 7 bases separating them.

The gene calls are TRBV30 and TRBJ2-5; TRBD2 agrees at 7 bases. The CDR3 contains 12 residues. Germline V CDR1 and CDR2: GTSNPN, SVGIG (reference sequence). The J segment lost 5 bases and the V segment lost 5 bases, leaving 5 bases of the junction unmatched. The CDR3 DNA reads TGTGCCTGGGGGGAGGGGTGGGAGACCCAGTACTTC. It is translated as CAWGEGWETQYF.

The chain combines TRBV4-2 with TRBJ2-1, with D possibly being TRBD2 (5 bases). Trimming left V 4 bases short and J 12 bases short, with 16 bases between. The CDR3 spans 13 residues. CDR1 and CDR2 from the germline V gene are LGHNA and YNFKEQ. The CDR3 sequence is CASSREPGRRQFF. The CDR3 nucleotides read TGTGCCAGCAGCCGGGAGCCCGGGCGCCGGCAGTTCTTC.

The CDR3 loop reads CASSKHQGNEQFF. Here the CDR3 DNA reads TGCGCCAGCAGCAAACACCAGGGTAATGAGCAGTTCTTC. The chain joins TRBV5-1 to TRBJ2-1; D may be TRBD1 (5 bases). Germline CDR1 SGHRS, CDR2 YFSETQ. The germline V and J ends were trimmed by 4 bases and 7 bases, with 12 bases remaining between them. The CDR3 covers 13 residues.

The rearrangement joins TRBV9 to TRBJ1-6; no clear D. The CDR3 runs to 15 residues. Looked up from germline, CDR1 is SGDLS and CDR2 is YYNGEE. The V end was cut by 4 bases, the J end by 6 bases, with 14 bases between. CDR3 bases: TGTGCCAGCAGCCCCCCTGGGTCTACTAATTCACCCCTCCACTTT. Protein sequence: CASSPPGSTNSPLHF.

The J gene is TRBJ1-3, the V gene TRBV29-1, with D possibly TRBD1 on 5 matching bases. Trimming removed 5 bases at V and 0 bases at J, with 11 bases between. CDR3 length: 14 residues. Looked up from germline, CDR1 is SQVTM and CDR2 is ANQGSEA. In nucleotides, the CDR3 is TGCAGCGTTACGCAGGGAGCCTCTGGAAACACCATATATTTT. It specifies CSVTQGASGNTIYF.

V gene TRBV6-2 or TRBV6-3 combines with J gene TRBJ2-7; D unclear. Between the trimmed V and J ends, which lost 2 bases and 3 bases, there was a span of 5 bases. Germline V gives CDR1 MNHEY, CDR2 SVGEGT. CDR3 length equals 12 residues. The CDR3 DNA sequence: TGTGCCAGCAGTTACGTTGGCTACGAGCAGTACTTC. Amino acids: CASSYVGYEQYF.

The genes are TRBV21-1 and TRBJ2-5; the D call of TRBD2 is as the table states it, not checked on the DNA. TRBV21-1 is assigned pseudogene status. CDR3 length equals 18 residues. The CDR3 region has the DNA TGTGCCAGCAGCAACCGACGTAGCGGGGGCAACTGTGGAGAGACCCAGTACTTC. Its translation: CASSNRRSGGNCGETQYF.

The rearrangement uses TRBV9 and TRBJ2-1; D gene unclear. This CDR3 spans 14 amino acids. CDR1 is SGDLS, CDR2 YYNGEE, per germline. V was cut by 0 bases and J by 1 base, with 5 bases left in between. CDR3: CASSVVPSYNEQFF. The CDR3 bases are TGTGCCAGCAGCGTAGTACCATCCTACAATGAGCAGTTCTTC.

This clone has a handful of counts. DNA for the CDR3: TGTGCCAGCAGCTTAGGGAGGGTCGGCAGGGTCAACTATGGCTACACCTTC. Translation gives CASSLGRVGRVNYGYTF. V usage is TRBV7-8 and J usage is TRBJ1-2, with a tentative D call TRBD1 (5 bases). The CDR3 spans 17 residues. Germline lookup yields CDR1 SGHVS and CDR2 FQNEAQ. With 1 base removed from V and 2 bases from J, the gap between germline ends came to 17 bases.

The chain carries TRBV19 and TRBJ1-1; D is uncertain. In germline, CDR1 is LNHDA, CDR2 SQIVND (reference sequence). CDR3 length equals 13 residues. V lost 1 base and J lost 5, with 8 bases in between. CDR3 sequence reads: CASSIGAGTEAFF. In DNA form, the CDR3 reads TGTGCCAGTAGTATAGGGGCTGGTACTGAAGCTTTCTTT.

This clone has only one observation. The chain uses TRBV11-2 and TRBJ1-5, with a possible D match to TRBD1 (5 bases). This CDR3 is built from 15 residues. V was trimmed by 5 bases and J by 4 bases, leaving 15 bases between them. Germline-derived CDR1 and CDR2 are SGHAT and FQNNGV. The CDR3: CASSPGGDGNQPQHF. CDR3 DNA: TGTGCCAGCAGCCCAGGCGGGGACGGTAATCAGCCCCAGCATTTT.

The V call is TRBV6-1, the J call TRBJ2-1; TRBD2 matches 9 bases. After removal of 6 bases from V and 6 bases from J, the junction contained 6 bases not matched to a gene. The CDR3 is 14 amino acids. Per the germline V gene, CDR1 is MNHNS and CDR2 is SASEGT. CDR3 region: CASREREEFNEQFF. The CDR3 DNA is TGTGCCAGCAGGGAGCGGGAGGAGTTCAATGAGCAGTTCTTC.

J is TRBJ1-6 and V is TRBV19; 11 bases align to TRBD1. Germline V gene sequence: CDR1 LNHDA, CDR2 SQIVND (reference sequence). Trimming removed 5 bases from V and 8 bases from J; junction bases left unmatched: 5. CDR3 size: 15 residues. The DNA of the CDR3 is TGTGCCAGTAGTCGGACAGGGGGCAGGGATTCACCCCTCCACTTT. This sequence encodes CASSRTGGRDSPLHF.

The chain joins TRBV5-1 to TRBJ2-1; 8 bases align to TRBD2. Germline CDR1 reads SGHRS; CDR2 reads YFSETQ. V shed 3 bases, J shed 2 bases, and the junction held 4 bases outside the gene matches. CDR3 length: 15 residues. DNA for the CDR3: TGCGCCAGCAGCTGGACTAGCCCAGCCTACAATGAGCAGTTCTTC. As protein: CASSWTSPAYNEQFF.

V gene TRBV10-2 combines with J gene TRBJ2-1, with D maybe TRBD1 (6 bases). Trimming pared 4 bases from V and 10 bases from J, leaving 20 bases between. CDR3 size: 15 residues. The germline CDR1 and CDR2 sequences are WSHSY and SAAADI. The CDR3: CASSVYRAGADEQFF. The DNA of the CDR3 is TGCGCCAGCAGTGTTTACAGGGCCGGGGCGGACGAGCAGTTCTTC.

V usage is TRBV19 and J usage is TRBJ1-6; D is unclear. V lost 2 bases and J 10 bases, leaving 9 bases between the germline ends. The germline V gene has CDR1 LNHDA and CDR2 SQIVND (reference sequence). This CDR3 comprises 13 residues. The chain's CDR3 is CASSIMLQSPLHF. The CDR3 DNA is TGTGCCAGTAGTATAATGTTACAATCACCCCTCCACTTT.

This chain connects TRBV5-1 to TRBJ2-3, with 12 bases that match TRBD2. Unmatched junction bases numbered 2, after V lost 5 bases and J lost 4 bases. This CDR3 region has 14 residues. In germline, CDR1 is SGHRS, CDR2 YFSETQ. The CDR3 region has the DNA TGCGCCAGCAGGCGACTAGCGGGAGCAGATACGCAGTATTTT. Translation: CASRRLAGADTQYF. The entire variable domain, with the rest obtained from reference TRBV5-1 and TRBJ2-3, is as follows: KAGVTQTPRYLIKTRGQQVTLSCSPISGHRSVSWYQQTPGQGLQFLFEYFSETQRNKGNFPGRFSGRQFSNSRSEMNVSTLELGDSALYLCASRRLAGADTQYFGPGTRLTVL.

The rearrangement joins TRBV5-4 to TRBJ1-3; D call uncertain. CDR3 length: 13 residues. Trimming removed 1 base from V and 4 bases from J, with 6 bases in between. The germline V gene encodes CDR1 SGHNT and CDR2 YYREEE (reference sequence). The CDR3 DNA reads TGTGCCAGCAGCTTGAGCAGGGGAAACACCATATATTTT. This translates into CASSLSRGNTIYF.